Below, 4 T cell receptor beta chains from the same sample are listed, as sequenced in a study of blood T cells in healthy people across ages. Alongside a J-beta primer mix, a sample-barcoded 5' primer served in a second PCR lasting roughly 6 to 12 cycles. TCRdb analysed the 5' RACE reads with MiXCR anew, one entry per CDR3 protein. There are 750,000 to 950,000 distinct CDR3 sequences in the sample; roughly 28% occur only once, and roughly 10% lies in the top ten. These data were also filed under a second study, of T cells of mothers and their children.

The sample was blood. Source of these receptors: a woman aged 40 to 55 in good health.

The CDR3 sequence: CASSLTSGGTRDIQYF. The CDR3 coding sequence is TGTGCCAGCAGTTTAACTAGCGGGGGGACCAGAGACATTCAGTACTTC. The chain uses TRBV27 and TRBJ2-4, with 12 bases that match TRBD2. Per the germline V gene, CDR1 is MNHEY and CDR2 is SMNVEV (reference sequence). CDR3 size: 16 residues. After removal of 2 bases from V and 8 bases from J, the junction contained 7 bases not matched to a gene.

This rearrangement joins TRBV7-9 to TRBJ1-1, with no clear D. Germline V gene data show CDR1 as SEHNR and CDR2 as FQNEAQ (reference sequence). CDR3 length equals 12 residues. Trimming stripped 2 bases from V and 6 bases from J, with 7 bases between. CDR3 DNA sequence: TGTGCCAGCAGCTTATGGCCAGCTGAAGCTTTCTTT. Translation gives CASSLWPAEAFF.

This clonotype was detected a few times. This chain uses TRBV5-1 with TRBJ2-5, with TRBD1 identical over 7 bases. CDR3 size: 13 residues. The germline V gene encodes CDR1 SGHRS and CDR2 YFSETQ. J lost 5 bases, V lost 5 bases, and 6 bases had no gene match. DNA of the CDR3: TGCGCCAGCAGTACAGGGGAGCGTGAGACCCAGTACTTC. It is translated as CASSTGERETQYF.

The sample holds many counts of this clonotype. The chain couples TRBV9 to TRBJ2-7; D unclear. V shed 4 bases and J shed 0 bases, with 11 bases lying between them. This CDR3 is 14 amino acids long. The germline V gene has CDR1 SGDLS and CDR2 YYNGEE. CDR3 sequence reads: CASSPTIDSYEQYF. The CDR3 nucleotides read TGTGCCAGCAGCCCAACTATCGACTCCTACGAGCAGTACTTC.